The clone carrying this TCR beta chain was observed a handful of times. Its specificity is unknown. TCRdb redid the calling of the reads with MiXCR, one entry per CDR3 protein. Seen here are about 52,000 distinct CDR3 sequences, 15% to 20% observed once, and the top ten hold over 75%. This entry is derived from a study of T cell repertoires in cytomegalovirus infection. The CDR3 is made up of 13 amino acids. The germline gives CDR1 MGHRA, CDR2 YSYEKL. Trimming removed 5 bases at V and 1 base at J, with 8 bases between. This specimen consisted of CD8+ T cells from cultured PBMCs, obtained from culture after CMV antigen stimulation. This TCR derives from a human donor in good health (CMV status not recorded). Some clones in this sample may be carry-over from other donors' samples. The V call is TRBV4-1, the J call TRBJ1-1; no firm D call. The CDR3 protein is CASSLNENTEAFF. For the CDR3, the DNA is TGCGCCAGCAGCTTAAATGAGAACACTGAAGCTTTCTTT.